The 10 T cell receptor beta chains below all came from one sample that was sequenced in a study of technical replicates of blood from a few donors. Some clones are missing from TCRdb's copy, which holds only in-frame ones; the method was immunoSEQ multiplex PCR. This sample has approximately 79,000 clones, with 96% found just once. Sequencing used T cells isolated from PBMCs. Receptors originate from a human donor in good health.

The chain couples TRBV5-6 to TRBJ2-5; possibly TRBD1 for D (6 bases). The CDR3 is 14 amino acids. V gave up 0 bases and J gave up 5 bases, with 11 bases separating them. The V gene's germline CDR1 is SGHDT and CDR2 YYEEEE. The CDR3 nucleotides are TGTGCCAGCAGCTTGGAGGGGGTAGAGGAGACCCAGTACTTC. It yields the protein CASSLEGVEETQYF.

The chain recombines TRBV30 with TRBJ1-2; D remains ambiguous. This CDR3 contains 11 residues. CDR1 is GTSNPN and CDR2 is SVGIG in the germline V gene (reference sequence). The V gene lost 0 bases and the J gene lost 8 bases, with 7 bases spanning the gap. Written as DNA, the CDR3 is TGTGCCTGGAGTGTAAGCAGGGGCTACACCTTC. Translation: CAWSVSRGYTF.

This chain uses TRBV11-3 with TRBJ2-3, with 9 bases fitting TRBD1. V lost 5 bases to trimming and J lost 3 bases; unmatched junction nucleotides: 15. CDR1 is SGHNT and CDR2 is YENEEA in the germline V gene. The CDR3 consists of 18 residues. CDR3 in DNA: TGTGCCAGCAGCCGCCGGGACAGGGACTTACTCTGGACAGATACGCAGTATTTT. Protein product: CASSRRDRDLLWTDTQYF. Filled out from reference TRBV11-3 and TRBJ2-3, the complete variable domain reads EAGVVQSPRYKIIEKKQPVAFWCNPISGHNTLYWYLQNLGQGPELLIRYENEEAVDDSQLPKDRFSAERLKGVDSTLKIQPAELGDSAVYLCASSRRDRDLLWTDTQYFGPGTRLTVL.

The chain is built from TRBV27 and TRBJ1-1; maybe TRBD1 (6 bases). The germline CDR1 and CDR2 sequences are MNHEY and SMNVEV (reference sequence). This CDR3 contains 11 residues. V lost 6 bases to trimming and J lost 10 bases, with 12 bases between them. CDR3: CASSTGWVAFF. The CDR3, as DNA: TGTGCCAGCAGCACAGGGTGGGTAGCTTTCTTT.

J is TRBJ2-7 and V is TRBV29-1, with D possibly matching TRBD2 (6 bases). The V gene lost 5 bases and the J gene lost 1 base, with 15 bases spanning the gap. Germline CDR1 SQVTM, CDR2 ANQGSEA. This CDR3 is built from 14 residues. CDR3 coding DNA: TGCAGCGTTAGGGGACTTACCCCTTCCTACGAGCAGTACTTC. Translating gives CSVRGLTPSYEQYF.

J is TRBJ2-7 and V is TRBV19; D perhaps matches TRBD1 (6 bases). V was trimmed by 5 bases and J by 7 bases, leaving 18 bases between them. Germline CDR1 LNHDA, CDR2 SQIVND (reference sequence). The CDR3 has 14 amino acids. As DNA, the CDR3 is TGTGCCAGTAGTGGGGGCCAGGTCTTAATGGAGCAGTACTTC. It yields the protein CASSGGQVLMEQYF.

This chain connects TRBV7-2 to TRBJ1-2; TRBD1 is a possible D gene (5 bases). The germline V and J ends were trimmed by 4 bases and 8 bases, with 17 bases remaining between them. CDR1 is SGHTA, CDR2 FQGNSA, per germline. CDR3 length: 14 amino acids. Here the CDR3 reads CASSSSGGVRGYTF. CDR3 nucleotides: TGTGCCAGCAGCTCCAGTGGAGGGGTTAGAGGCTACACCTTC.

This clone has just one count. J is TRBJ2-3 and V is TRBV4-3; 12 bases map to TRBD2. This CDR3 spans 17 amino acids. V dropped 0 bases and J dropped 5; count of bases not matched to a gene: 6. CDR1 and CDR2 from the germline V gene are LGHNA and YSLEER. The CDR3 nucleotides read TGCGCCAGCAGCCAAGATCTACTAGCGGGAGGCTTAGATACGCAGTATTTT. As protein: CASSQDLLAGGLDTQYF.

The chain recombines TRBV19 with TRBJ1-1, with D hard to call. Trimming shortened V by 7 bases and J by 4 bases, and 10 bases separated the two germline ends. This CDR3 has 12 amino acids. CDR1 is LNHDA, CDR2 SQIVND, per germline (reference sequence). The CDR3 is CASKLSGTEAFF. The CDR3 DNA is TGTGCCAGTAAATTGTCGGGCACTGAAGCTTTCTTT.

J is TRBJ2-2 and V is TRBV5-1; D might be TRBD1 (6 bases). The V gene lost 2 bases and the J gene lost 1 base, with 9 bases spanning the gap. The germline V gene has CDR1 SGHRS and CDR2 YFSETQ. This CDR3 comprises 15 residues. In DNA form, the CDR3 reads TGCGCCAGCAGCTTTCTACAGGGGAACACCGGGGAGCTGTTTTTT. Protein sequence: CASSFLQGNTGELFF.